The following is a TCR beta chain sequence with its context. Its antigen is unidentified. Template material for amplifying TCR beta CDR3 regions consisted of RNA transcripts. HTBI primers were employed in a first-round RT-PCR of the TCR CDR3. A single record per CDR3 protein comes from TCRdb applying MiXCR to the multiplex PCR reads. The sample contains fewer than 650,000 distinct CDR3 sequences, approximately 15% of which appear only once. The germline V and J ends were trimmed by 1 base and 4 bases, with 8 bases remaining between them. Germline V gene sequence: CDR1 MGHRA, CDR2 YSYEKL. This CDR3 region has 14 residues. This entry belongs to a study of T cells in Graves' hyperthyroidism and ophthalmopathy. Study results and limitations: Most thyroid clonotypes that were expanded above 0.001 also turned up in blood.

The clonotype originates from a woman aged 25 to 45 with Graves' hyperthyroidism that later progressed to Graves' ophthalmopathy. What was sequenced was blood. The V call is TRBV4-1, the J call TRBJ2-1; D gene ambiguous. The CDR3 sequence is CASSQGRGYNEQFF. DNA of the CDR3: TGCGCCAGCAGCCAAGGGAGAGGATACAATGAGCAGTTCTTC.